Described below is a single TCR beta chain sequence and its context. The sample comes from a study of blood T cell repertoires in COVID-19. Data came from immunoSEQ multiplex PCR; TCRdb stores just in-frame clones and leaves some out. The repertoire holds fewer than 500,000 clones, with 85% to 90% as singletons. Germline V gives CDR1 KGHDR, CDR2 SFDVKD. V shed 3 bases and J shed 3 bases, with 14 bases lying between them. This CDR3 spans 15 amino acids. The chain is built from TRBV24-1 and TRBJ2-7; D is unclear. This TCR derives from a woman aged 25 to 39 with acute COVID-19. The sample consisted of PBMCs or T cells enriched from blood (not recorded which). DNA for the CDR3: TGTGCCACCAGTGATAGTAGACAAACCCGCTACGAGCAGTACTTC. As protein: CATSDSRQTRYEQYF.